This TCR beta chain was sequenced during a study of low-dose radiotherapy and immunotherapy resistance in tumors. Study background: The regimen for patients comprised intravenous nivolumab 240 mg every two weeks plus intravenous ipilimumab 1 mg/kg every six weeks. It was every two weeks, one day before radiation and immunotherapy, that intravenous cyclophosphamide 200 mg/m2 was given. Oral aspirin 300 mg was taken by patients daily for four cycles from cycle 1 day 1.

The time point: after trial treatment. The sample's treatment: LDRT plus nivolumab, ipilimumab, low-dose cyclophosphamide and aspirin (RACIN trial). Donors received a regimen that comprised nivolumab, ipilimumab, aspirin, low-dose cyclophosphamide and low-dose radiotherapy. The germline V and J ends were trimmed by 4 bases and 4 bases, with 14 bases remaining between them. The germline V gene encodes CDR1 SGDLS and CDR2 YYNGEE. The CDR3 sequence is 15 residues long. Gene-specific TRAV and TRBV primers were used for first-strand cDNA, covering alpha and beta chains. TCR amplification ran 20 PCR cycles using constant-region and V-primer adapter primers. MiXCR, applied by TCRdb to the reads, yields one record per CDR3 protein. The sample has tens of thousands of distinct CDR3 sequences, about 53% seen once. In its sample, this clonotype was seen many times.

This chain uses TRBV9 with TRBJ2-2; D unresolved. The sequences come from PBMCs, collected after low-dose radiotherapy plus immunotherapy. The receptor comes from a male donor with gallbladder cancer. The CDR3 DNA follows: TGTGCCAGCAGCCTTCACCCCGGATCCACCGGGGAGCTGTTTTTT. It specifies CASSLHPGSTGELFF.